This TCR beta chain was sequenced for a study of human T cells and chemical hapten exposure. TCRdb itself ran the RACE reads through MiXCR, one entry per CDR3 protein. The repertoire holds just under 65,000 distinct CDR3 sequences, with about 11% as singletons. Time point described: patch test 3, about 24 weeks after DPC sensitization. The treatment: therapeutic diphenylcyclopropenone sensitization with weekly scalp DPC. In its sample, this clonotype was seen many times. The germline V gene encodes CDR1 ENHRY and CDR2 SYGVKD. The V and J ends lost 3 bases and 2 bases, in that order; junction bases with no gene match: 13. The CDR3 length is 19 residues.

This sample comprised whole blood, obtained in connection with sensitization to the hapten diphenylcyclopropenone (DPC). V is TRBV10-3 and J is TRBJ2-6; TRBD1 matches at 7 bases. This TCR was recovered from a woman in her 30s with alopecia areata. Some clones in this sample may be carry-over from other donors' samples. The CDR3 coding sequence is TGTGCCATCAGTGACTACCGGGACAGTCAAGTAGCTGGGGCCAACGTCCTGACTTTC. Encoded protein: CAISDYRDSQVAGANVLTF.